This TCR beta chain was identified during a study of CXCR3-negative and CXCR3-positive naive CD8 T cells. Study information: Per library, roughly 1.5 +/- 0.3 million reads; about 150 million TRB reads overall.

There are 15 residues in the CDR3. Germline values: CDR1 SGHRS, CDR2 YFSETQ. In preparing the TRB cDNA libraries, 5' RACE with UMI labels was used. TCRdb reworked the 5' RACE reads into one entry per CDR3 protein, no DNA. The table for this sample gives approximately 62,000 distinct CDR3 sequences. The clonotype was recovered from a human donor in good health. Some clones in this sample may be carry-over from other donors' samples. This chain uses TRBV5-1 with TRBJ2-1; the TCRdb call, TRBD1, lacks DNA for checking. What was sequenced was naive CXCR3- CD8+ T cells from blood. Documented subset: CD45RO-CCR7+CD27+CD95- naive CD8+ T cells lacking CXCR3 (TNR3-). The CDR3 protein is CASSSPSKGENKQFF. The variable domain in full, completed from reference TRBV5-1 and TRBJ2-1, reads KAGVTQTPRYLIKTRGQQVTLSCSPISGHRSVSWYQQTPGQGLQFLFEYFSETQRNKGNFPGRFSGRQFSNSRSEMNVSTLELGDSALYLCASSSPSKGENKQFFGPGTRLTVL.